The 6 T cell receptor beta chains below all came from one sample that was sequenced in a study of blood T cell repertoires in COVID-19. Measured with immunoSEQ multiplex PCR; TCRdb has only the in-frame clones, and not every one. The sample records under 150,000 clones, more than 75% being singletons. Sequenced material: PBMCs or T cells enriched from blood (not recorded which). The receptor set was obtained from a woman in her 30s with acute COVID-19.

This chain's CDR3 is CASSFVGGLNTEAFF. In DNA form, the CDR3 reads TGCGCCAGCAGCTTTGTGGGGGGTTTGAACACTGAAGCTTTCTTT. V is TRBV5-1 and J is TRBJ1-1, with a weak D call TRBD1 (5 bases). CDR1 and CDR2 from the germline V gene are SGHRS and YFSETQ. Trimming cost V 2 bases and J 0 bases, with 11 bases left between them. The CDR3 loop spans 15 amino acids.

This clone was detected only once. The chain joins TRBV27 to TRBJ1-1; 8 bases are shared with TRBD1. The CDR3 sequence is 16 residues long. CDR1 is MNHEY and CDR2 is SMNVEV in the germline V gene (reference sequence). V was pared by 2 bases and J by 0 bases, with 5 bases of the junction left unmatched. Here the CDR3 reads CASSLAGTGVNTEAFF. The CDR3 DNA is TGTGCCAGCAGTTTAGCGGGGACAGGAGTGAACACTGAAGCTTTCTTT.

This clone was counted a single time. The chain links TRBV27 to TRBJ1-4, with a weak D call TRBD1 (6 bases). Germline V gene sequence: CDR1 MNHEY, CDR2 SMNVEV (reference sequence). V was trimmed by 5 bases and J by 3 bases, leaving 10 bases between them. The CDR3 runs to 14 residues. This CDR3 is CASSGGGANEKLFF. The DNA for the CDR3 is TGTGCCAGCAGTGGAGGGGGGGCTAATGAAAAACTGTTTTTT.

For the CDR3, the DNA is TGCAGCGTTGAAGATCCAACACATGGCAGTAATGAAAAACTGTTTTTT. It encodes CSVEDPTHGSNEKLFF. The chain links TRBV29-1 to TRBJ1-4; D gene ambiguous. Trimming pared 0 bases from V and 4 bases from J, leaving 15 bases between. The CDR3 runs 16 residues. CDR1 is SQVTM and CDR2 is ANQGSEA in the germline V gene.

V usage is TRBV29-1 and J usage is TRBJ2-7; 7 bases line up with TRBD1. The CDR3 is made up of 13 amino acids. J lost 1 base, V lost 5 bases, and 5 bases had no gene match. Germline CDR1 reads SQVTM; CDR2 reads ANQGSEA. The chain's CDR3 is CSVSDRESYEQYF. The DNA of the CDR3 is TGCAGCGTTTCTGACAGGGAATCCTACGAGCAGTACTTC.

This clone has a single count. The genes are TRBV28 and TRBJ2-5; possibly TRBD1 for D (5 bases). Germline V gene data show CDR1 as MDHEN and CDR2 as SYDVKM. V shed 5 bases and J shed 4 bases, with 14 bases lying between them. There are 14 residues in the CDR3. In nucleotides, the CDR3 is TGTGCCAGCAGTACCCCGAACCAGGGAGAGACCCAGTACTTC. Residues: CASSTPNQGETQYF.